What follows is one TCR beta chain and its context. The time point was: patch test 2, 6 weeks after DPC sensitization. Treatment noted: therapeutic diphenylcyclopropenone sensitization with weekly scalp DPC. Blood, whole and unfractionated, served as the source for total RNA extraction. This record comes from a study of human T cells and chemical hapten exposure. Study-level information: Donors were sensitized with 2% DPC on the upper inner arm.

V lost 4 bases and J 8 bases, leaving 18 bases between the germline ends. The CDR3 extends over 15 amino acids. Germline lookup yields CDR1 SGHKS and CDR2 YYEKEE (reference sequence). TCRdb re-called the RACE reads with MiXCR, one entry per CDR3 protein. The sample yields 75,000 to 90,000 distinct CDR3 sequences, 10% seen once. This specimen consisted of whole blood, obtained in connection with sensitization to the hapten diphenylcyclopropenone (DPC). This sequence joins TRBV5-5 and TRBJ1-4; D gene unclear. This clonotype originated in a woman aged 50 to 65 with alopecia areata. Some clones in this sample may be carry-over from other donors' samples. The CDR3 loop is CASSETGMVNEKLFF. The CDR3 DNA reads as TGTGCCAGCAGCGAGACGGGGATGGTAAACGAAAAACTGTTTTTT.